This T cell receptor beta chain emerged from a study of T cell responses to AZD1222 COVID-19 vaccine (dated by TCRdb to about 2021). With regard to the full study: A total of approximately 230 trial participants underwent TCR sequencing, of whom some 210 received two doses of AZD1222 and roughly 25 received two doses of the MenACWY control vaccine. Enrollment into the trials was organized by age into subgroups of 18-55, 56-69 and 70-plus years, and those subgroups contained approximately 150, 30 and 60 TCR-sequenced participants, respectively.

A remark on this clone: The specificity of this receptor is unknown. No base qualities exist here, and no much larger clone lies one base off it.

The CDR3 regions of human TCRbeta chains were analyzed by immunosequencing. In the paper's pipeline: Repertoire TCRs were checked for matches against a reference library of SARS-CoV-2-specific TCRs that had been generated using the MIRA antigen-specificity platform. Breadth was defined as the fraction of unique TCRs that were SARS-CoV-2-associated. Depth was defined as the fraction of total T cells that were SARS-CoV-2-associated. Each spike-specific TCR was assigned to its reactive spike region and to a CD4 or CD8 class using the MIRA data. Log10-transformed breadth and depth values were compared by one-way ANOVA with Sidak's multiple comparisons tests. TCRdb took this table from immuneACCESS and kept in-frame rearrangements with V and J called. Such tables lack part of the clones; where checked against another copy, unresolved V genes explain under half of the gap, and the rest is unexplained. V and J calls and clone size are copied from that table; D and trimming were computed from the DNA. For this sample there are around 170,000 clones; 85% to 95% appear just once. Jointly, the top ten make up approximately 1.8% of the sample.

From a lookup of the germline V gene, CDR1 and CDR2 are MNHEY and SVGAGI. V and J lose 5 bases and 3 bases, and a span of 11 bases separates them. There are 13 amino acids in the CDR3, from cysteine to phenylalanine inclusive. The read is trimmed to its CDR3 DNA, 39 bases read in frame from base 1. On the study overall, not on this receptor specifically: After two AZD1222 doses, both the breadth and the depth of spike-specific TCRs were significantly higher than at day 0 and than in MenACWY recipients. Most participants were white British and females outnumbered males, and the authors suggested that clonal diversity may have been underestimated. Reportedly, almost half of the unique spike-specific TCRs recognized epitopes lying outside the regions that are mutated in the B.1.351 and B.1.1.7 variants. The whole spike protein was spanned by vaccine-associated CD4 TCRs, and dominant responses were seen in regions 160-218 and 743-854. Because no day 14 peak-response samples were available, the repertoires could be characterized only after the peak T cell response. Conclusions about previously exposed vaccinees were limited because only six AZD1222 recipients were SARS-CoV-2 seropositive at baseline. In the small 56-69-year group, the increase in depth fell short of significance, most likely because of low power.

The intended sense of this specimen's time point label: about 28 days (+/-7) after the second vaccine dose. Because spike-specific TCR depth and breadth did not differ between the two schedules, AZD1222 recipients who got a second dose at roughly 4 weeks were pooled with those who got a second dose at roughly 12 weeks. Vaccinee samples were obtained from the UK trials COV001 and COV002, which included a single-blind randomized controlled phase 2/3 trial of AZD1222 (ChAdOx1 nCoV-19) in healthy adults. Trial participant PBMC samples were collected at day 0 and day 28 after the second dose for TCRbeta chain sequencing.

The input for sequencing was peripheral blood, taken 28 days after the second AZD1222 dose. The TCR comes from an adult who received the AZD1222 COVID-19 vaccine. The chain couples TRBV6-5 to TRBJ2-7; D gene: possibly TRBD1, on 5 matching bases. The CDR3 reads CASSPTGYYEQYF. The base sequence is TGTGCCAGCAGTCCAACAGGATACTACGAGCAGTACTTC.